This T cell receptor (beta chain) emerged from a study of yellow fever vaccine responses in identical twins. Regarding the study as a whole: Twins reportedly had a vaccine T cell response that seemed partly convergent, partly personalized.

As to this clonotype: What it recognizes is unknown.

From the RT-PCR reads, TCRdb called clonotypes with MiXCR, one entry per CDR3 protein. The sample lists about 3,400 distinct CDR3 sequences; about 80% were seen once. CDR1 is KGHSH, CDR2 LQKENI, per germline. The CDR3 is 17 amino acids. Trimming removed 3 bases from V and 5 bases from J, with 19 bases in between. This receptor was taken from a woman aged 18-29 years who received the yellow fever vaccine. The sequencing used T cells from blood (PBMCs), unsorted or a sorted subset (not recorded which), collected before or after yellow fever vaccination (not recorded which). This sequence joins TRBV18 and TRBJ1-4; D gene uncertain. CDR3 DNA sequence: TGTGCCAGCTCACCCGGCGGGGATGGCATGTACAATGAAAAACTGTTTTTT. This encodes CASSPGGDGMYNEKLFF.